Listed here are 2 T cell receptor beta chains from one sample, sequenced in a study of identical twins. TCRdb itself ran the 5' RACE reads through MiXCR, one entry per CDR3 protein. Counted here are approximately 590,000 distinct CDR3 sequences, roughly 9.5% occurring once; the ten biggest clones make up approximately 3.2%. The sample was also reused in another study, on yellow fever vaccine responses in identical twins.

Sequencing was performed on PBMCs. The receptors come from a woman younger than 30 in good health.

This chain uses TRBV20-1 with TRBJ1-5, with TRBD1 as a possible D gene (6 bases). Germline loops: CDR1 DFQATT, CDR2 SNEGSKA (reference sequence). This CDR3 contains 14 residues. The V end lost 1 base, the J end lost 5 bases, and 12 bases lay between the germline ends. This CDR3 reads CSARAGQFYQPQHF. As DNA, the CDR3 is TGCAGTGCTAGAGCAGGACAGTTCTATCAGCCCCAGCATTTT.

The rearrangement uses TRBV5-1 and TRBJ2-3; TRBD2 matches at 7 bases. CDR3 length: 14 residues. Germline CDR1 is SGHRS and CDR2 is YFSETQ. J lost 5 bases, V lost 7 bases, and 10 bases had no gene match. The CDR3 DNA reads TGCGCCAGCCGAAGAGCGGGGACCCAAGATACGCAGTATTTT. This encodes CASRRAGTQDTQYF.